There are many counts of the clone carrying this T cell receptor (beta chain). This sample was included in a study of regulatory T cells in long-lasting Graves disease. Building of the TCR beta libraries involved iRepertoire HTBI primers and Arm-PCR of CDR3 regions. TCRdb itself ran the multiplex PCR reads through MiXCR, one entry per CDR3 protein. The sample shows 400,000 to 550,000 distinct CDR3 sequences, around 15% of them seen only once. Time point in this sample: newly diagnosed GD, antithyroid drugs for less than 3 months. Construction of the TCR library relied on RNA isolated from PBMCs. American Thyroid Association guidelines defined Graves' disease diagnosis. This sample was shared with a second study, whose subject was T cells in Graves' hyperthyroidism and ophthalmopathy. That work adds: Uncontrolled infection, other autoimmune disease, pregnancy or lactation disqualified patients from enrolment. The model anticipated ophthalmopathy a median around six months pre-onset.

The source of this sequence is a young woman with Graves disease. This specimen consisted of peripheral blood mononuclear cells (PBMCs), obtained at new diagnosis, from a patient treated with antithyroid drugs.

CDR3 bases: TGCGCCAGCAGCCCTCGGACAGGGGAGGGTCAGCCCCAGCATTTT. Its translation is CASSPRTGEGQPQHF. This chain joins TRBV5-1 and TRBJ1-5; 9 positions agree with TRBD1. Germline lookup yields CDR1 SGHRS and CDR2 YFSETQ. The V gene end was trimmed by 4 bases and the J gene end by 6 bases; junction bases not matched to a gene: 8. The CDR3 loop spans 15 amino acids.